This is a list of T cell receptor beta chains from one sample in a study of T-cell memory formation after mild COVID-19. One entry per CDR3 protein results from TCRdb running MiXCR on the 5' RACE reads. The table records under 550,000 distinct CDR3 sequences, over 15% of them present only once. The specimen was PBMCs or a T cell subset sorted from them (not recorded which). The receptor source for this set is an adult woman who had mild COVID-19 (a few samples of this study predate the infection). Cell type and time point are not known. Each CDR3 is given with its conserved first and last residue. The D gene is left open where the match is weak. For some rows the clone size is stated as once, few or many, or as a class when expanded; others skip it.

abundance,d_gene,j_gene,v_gene,CDR3aa,CDR3nt
.,.,TRBJ1-5,TRBV10-3,CAISESRAGNQPQHF,TGTGCCATCAGTGAGTCCAGGGCGGGCAATCAGCCCCAGCATTTT
few,TRBD1,TRBJ1-1,TRBV5-6,CASSTDQGVNTEAFF,TGTGCCAGCAGCACCGACCAGGGGGTGAACACTGAAGCTTTCTTT
.,.,TRBJ2-4,TRBV5-6,CASSSAGTGRSAKNIQYF,TGTGCCAGCAGCTCCGCCGGGACCGGACGTTCGGCCAAAAACATTCAGTACTTC
few,.,TRBJ2-7,TRBV5-1,CASSLVAGFYEQYF,TGCGCCAGCAGCTTGGTGGCAGGGTTCTACGAGCAGTACTTC
once,.,TRBJ2-3,TRBV20-1,CSARGGNPTDTQYF,TGCAGTGCTAGAGGGGGTAACCCCACAGATACGCAGTATTTT
few,TRBD1,TRBJ1-6,TRBV4-3,CASSPGQSYNSPLHF,TGCGCCAGCAGCCCGGGACAGAGTTATAATTCACCCCTCCACTTT
few,.,TRBJ2-3,TRBV24-1,CATSEWSQGTDTQYF,TGTGCCACCAGTGAATGGTCTCAAGGCACAGATACGCAGTATTTT
.,.,TRBJ2-3,TRBV29-1,CSVLGPTDTQYF,TGCAGCGTTTTGGGGCCCACAGATACGCAGTATTTT
few,.,TRBJ1-4,TRBV2,CASSVQPNEKLFF,TGTGCCAGCAGTGTTCAGCCTAATGAAAAACTGTTTTTT
few,TRBD1,TRBJ1-1,TRBV20-1,CSARGLGQGVTINTEAFF,TGCAGTGCTAGAGGGCTGGGGCAGGGGGTGACAATAAACACTGAAGCTTTCTTT
.,TRBD1,TRBJ1-1,TRBV5-1,CASRRDRDTEAFF,TGCGCCAGCAGAAGGGACAGAGACACTGAAGCTTTCTTT
many,TRBD1,TRBJ2-3,TRBV4-2,CASSSQGVADTQYF,TGTGCCAGCAGCTCGCAGGGGGTGGCAGATACGCAGTATTTT
few,.,TRBJ2-1,TRBV19,CASSMGSVGHNEQFF,TGTGCCAGTAGTATGGGCAGCGTGGGCCACAATGAGCAGTTCTTC
few,TRBD1,TRBJ2-5,TRBV20-1,CSASRGQGGPWTQYF,TGCAGTGCTAGCCGGGGACAGGGTGGACCGTGGACCCAGTACTTC
many,.,TRBJ1-1,TRBV27,CASSLIVNTEAFF,TGTGCCAGCAGTTTAATTGTCAACACTGAAGCTTTCTTT
few,TRBD2,TRBJ2-7,TRBV3-1,CASSQGGWSYEQYF,TGTGCCAGCAGCCAGGGGGGGTGGTCCTACGAGCAGTACTTC
.,.,TRBJ1-1,TRBV4-1,CASSLPGAGEAFF,TGCGCCAGCAGCCTTCCAGGGGCGGGTGAAGCTTTCTTT
.,TRBD1,TRBJ1-1,TRBV3-1,CASSLQPGQGIVAFF,TGTGCCAGCAGCCTGCAGCCGGGACAGGGGATTGTAGCTTTCTTT
few,TRBD1,TRBJ1-2,TRBV14,CASSQTGQAAVGYTF,TGTGCCAGCAGCCAAACGGGACAGGCGGCTGTTGGCTACACCTTC
.,TRBD1,TRBJ2-7,TRBV3-1,CASTTRQGSYEQYF,TGTGCCAGCACCACGCGACAGGGGAGTTACGAGCAGTACTTC
few,.,TRBJ2-1,TRBV7-9,CASSLTEDGEQFF,TGTGCCAGCAGCCTGACGGAGGATGGCGAGCAGTTCTTC
few,TRBD1,TRBJ2-3,TRBV29-1,CSVEDRRTDTQYF,TGCAGCGTTGAGGACAGGCGCACAGATACGCAGTATTTT
.,TRBD2,TRBJ2-1,TRBV29-1,CSVLQGLAVYNEQFF,TGCAGCGTTCTCCAGGGACTAGCGGTGTACAATGAGCAGTTCTTC
many,.,TRBJ1-3,TRBV5-1,CASSLAQGSGNTIYF,TGCGCCAGCAGCTTGGCGCAGGGGTCAGGAAACACCATATATTTT
few,.,TRBJ2-1,TRBV15,CATSRERGRNNEQFF,TGTGCCACCAGCAGAGAGCGGGGTCGGAACAATGAGCAGTTCTTC
few,.,TRBJ2-2,TRBV6-6,CASSYRGHTGELFF,TGTGCCAGCAGTTACAGGGGCCACACCGGGGAGCTGTTTTTT
.,.,TRBJ1-1,TRBV6-1,CASTLLPAGMNTEAFF,TGTGCCAGCACCTTATTACCGGCAGGAATGAACACTGAAGCTTTCTTT
.,.,TRBJ2-2,TRBV19,CASSIAWQGTGELFF,TGTGCCAGTAGTATAGCTTGGCAGGGAACCGGGGAGCTGTTTTTT
.,.,TRBJ2-3,TRBV6-6,CASSRRGTGTDTQYF,TGTGCCAGCAGCCGACGCGGGACAGGCACAGATACGCAGTATTTT
few,TRBD1,TRBJ1-1,TRBV29-1,CSVAWDSNTEAFF,TGCAGCGTTGCATGGGACAGTAACACTGAAGCTTTCTTT
.,TRBD1,TRBJ1-5,TRBV9,CASSADRNQPQHF,TGTGCCAGCAGCGCGGACAGGAATCAGCCCCAGCATTTT
.,TRBD1,TRBJ2-7,TRBV5-1,CASSSGQEGYEQYF,TGCGCCAGCAGCTCGGGACAGGAGGGCTACGAGCAGTACTTC
many,.,TRBJ2-1,TRBV5-1,CASSSGWEDNEQFF,TGCGCCAGCAGCTCTGGATGGGAGGACAATGAGCAGTTCTTC
few,.,TRBJ2-3,TRBV7-2,CASSLGSGTGDTQYF,TGTGCCAGCAGCTTAGGGTCCGGGACGGGAGATACGCAGTATTTT
once,.,TRBJ2-2,TRBV7-7,CASSLLGQRLNTGELFF,TGTGCCAGCAGCTTGCTTGGACAGAGACTGAACACCGGGGAGCTGTTTTTT
few,.,TRBJ1-1,TRBV7-9,CASSLAPEAFF,TGTGCCAGCAGCTTAGCCCCAGAAGCTTTCTTT
.,.,TRBJ1-5,TRBV20-1,CSSRPGSNQPQHF,TGCAGTTCAAGGCCAGGCAGCAATCAGCCCCAGCATTTT
few,TRBD1,TRBJ2-3,TRBV25-1,CASSEPLGRGYSPGTQYF,TGTGCCAGCAGTGAACCCTTGGGCAGGGGGTACTCCCCGGGTACGCAGTATTTT
.,.,TRBJ1-2,TRBV19,CASSPLGASYYGYTF,TGTGCCAGTAGCCCCTTGGGGGCCTCTTACTATGGCTACACCTTC
many,.,TRBJ2-7,TRBV5-6,CASSAGRAYEQYF,TGTGCCAGCAGCGCGGGTCGGGCCTACGAGCAGTACTTC
few,.,TRBJ2-2,TRBV25-1,CASRVSGSNTGELFF,TGTGCCAGCAGGGTTTCGGGGTCCAACACCGGGGAGCTGTTTTTT
.,TRBD1,TRBJ1-1,TRBV13,CASSYRGYTEAFF,TGTGCCAGCAGCTACAGGGGGTACACTGAAGCTTTCTTT
.,.,TRBJ2-1,TRBV2,CASTRGATGHEQFF,TGTGCCAGCACTCGGGGGGCCACCGGCCATGAGCAGTTCTTC
many,.,TRBJ1-1,TRBV12-3/TRBV12-4,CASSWGTVEAFF,TGTGCCAGCAGTTGGGGGACTGTTGAAGCTTTCTTT
.,TRBD2,TRBJ2-7,TRBV12-3/TRBV12-4,CASSPREGQVYEQYF,TGTGCCAGCAGCCCACGGGAGGGCCAGGTATACGAGCAGTACTTC
few,.,TRBJ2-7,TRBV19,CASSSPLRDRPYEQYF,TGTGCCAGTAGTAGTCCCCTCCGGGACCGACCCTACGAGCAGTACTTC
.,.,TRBJ2-1,TRBV11-2,CASSLDTPRRGALNEQFF,TGTGCCAGCAGCTTAGATACCCCAAGGCGCGGGGCCCTCAATGAGCAGTTCTTC
.,.,TRBJ2-3,TRBV5-4,CASTPDSSTDTQYF,TGTGCCAGCACCCCAGACTCGAGCACAGATACGCAGTATTTT
.,.,TRBJ2-2,TRBV9,CASSPDGFGELFF,TGTGCCAGCAGCCCAGACGGGTTTGGGGAGCTGTTTTTT
.,.,TRBJ1-2,TRBV7-9,CASSLPGPLYGYTF,TGTGCCAGCAGCTTACCAGGGCCCCTCTATGGCTACACCTTC
many,TRBD2,TRBJ2-1,TRBV2,CASTDPGLAGRNEQFF,TGTGCCAGCACCGACCCGGGACTAGCGGGGAGGAATGAGCAGTTCTTC
.,.,TRBJ2-2,TRBV7-2,CASSLAVGTGELFF,TGTGCCAGCAGCTTAGCGGTCGGCACCGGGGAGCTGTTTTTT
.,TRBD2,TRBJ2-5,TRBV15,CATSSRGGARETQYF,TGTGCCACCAGCAGCCGCGGGGGGGCCCGGGAGACCCAGTACTTC